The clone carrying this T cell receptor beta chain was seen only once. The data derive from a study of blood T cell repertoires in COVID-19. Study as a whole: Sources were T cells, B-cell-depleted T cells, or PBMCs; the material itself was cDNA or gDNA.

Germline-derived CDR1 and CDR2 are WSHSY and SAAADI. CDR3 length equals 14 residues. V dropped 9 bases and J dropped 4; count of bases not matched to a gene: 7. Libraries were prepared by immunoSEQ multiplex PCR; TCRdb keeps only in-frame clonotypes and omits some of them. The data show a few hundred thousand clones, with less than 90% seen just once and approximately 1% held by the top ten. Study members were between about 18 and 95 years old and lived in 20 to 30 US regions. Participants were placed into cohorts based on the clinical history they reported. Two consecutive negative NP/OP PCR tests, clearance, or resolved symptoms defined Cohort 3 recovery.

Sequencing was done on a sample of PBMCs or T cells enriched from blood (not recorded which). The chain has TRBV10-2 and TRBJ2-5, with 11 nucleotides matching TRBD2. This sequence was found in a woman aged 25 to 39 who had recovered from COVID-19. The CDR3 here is CASCSGGAGETQYF. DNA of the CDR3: TGCGCCAGTTGTAGCGGGGGGGCTGGAGAGACCCAGTACTTC.